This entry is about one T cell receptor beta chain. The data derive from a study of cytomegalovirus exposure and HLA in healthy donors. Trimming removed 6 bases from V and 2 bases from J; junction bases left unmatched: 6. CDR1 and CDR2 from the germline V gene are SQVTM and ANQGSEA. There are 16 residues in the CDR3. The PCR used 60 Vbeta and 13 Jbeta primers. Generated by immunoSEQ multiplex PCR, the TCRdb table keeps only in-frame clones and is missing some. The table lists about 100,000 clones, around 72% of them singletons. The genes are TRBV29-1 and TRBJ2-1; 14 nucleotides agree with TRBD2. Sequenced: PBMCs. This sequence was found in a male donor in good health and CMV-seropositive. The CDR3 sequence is CSVVTSGGGPYNEQFF. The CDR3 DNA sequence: TGCAGCGTGGTGACTAGCGGGGGGGGTCCCTACAATGAGCAGTTCTTC.